The sequence of this T cell receptor (beta chain) was determined in a study of response to subunit inactivated influenza vaccine. General study results and limits: Only a handful of new T cells, the authors suggested, are recruited with each seasonal influenza vaccination.

TCRdb fed the RT-PCR reads into MiXCR, producing one record per CDR3 protein. The table shows roughly 570,000 distinct CDR3 sequences, with roughly 15% occurring only once. CDR3 length: 14 residues. V shed 8 bases, J shed 6 bases, and the junction held 11 bases outside the gene matches. Germline lookup yields CDR1 SGHRS and CDR2 YFSETQ. This clonotype was observed a few times. Its antigen is unknown. The input for sequencing was PBMCs from blood, taken about 13 days after vaccination. This rearrangement joins TRBV5-1 to TRBJ2-3, with 8 bases identical to TRBD2. This TCR was sampled from a man aged 50-59 years who received an inactivated influenza vaccine. CDR3 residues: CASTGTSSSDTQYF. The CDR3, as DNA: TGCGCCAGTACCGGGACTAGTTCTTCCGATACGCAGTATTTT.